This T cell receptor beta chain was profiled in a study of CD8+ T cells in alopecia areata. The wider study: Treated individuals took tofacitinib by mouth, 5 to 10 mg twice daily. Once tofacitinib had been taken for 6 to 18 months, 6 months off drug followed. The study, taken as a whole, reports: Lesional scalp displayed greater clonality than normal scalp, most notably in alopecia totalis/universalis.

Lesional scalp tissue (obtained by punch biopsy) and peripheral blood were collected from alopecia areata patients. Reverse transcribed after extraction, RNA yielded cDNA as the sequencing template. Using immunoSEQ multiplex PCR, the repertoire was profiled, and TCRdb retains in-frame clones only, with some absent. The sample carries about 140,000 clones, roughly 53% recorded once. The V end lost 1 base, the J end lost 1 base, and 16 bases lay between the germline ends. Germline V gives CDR1 SGHRS, CDR2 YFSETQ. The CDR3 length is 17 residues. This clone turned up a few times. The target antigen is unknown.

The sequence was obtained from a human donor with alopecia areata. V is TRBV5-1 and J is TRBJ2-3; either TRBD1 or TRBD2 may supply D (6 bases each). The material sequenced was CD4+ T cells sorted from blood, taken at week 0. CDR3 amino acids: CASSLSLRGPGTDTQYF. CDR3 nucleotide sequence: TGCGCCAGCAGCTTGTCCCTCCGGGGGCCCGGCACAGATACGCAGTATTTT.